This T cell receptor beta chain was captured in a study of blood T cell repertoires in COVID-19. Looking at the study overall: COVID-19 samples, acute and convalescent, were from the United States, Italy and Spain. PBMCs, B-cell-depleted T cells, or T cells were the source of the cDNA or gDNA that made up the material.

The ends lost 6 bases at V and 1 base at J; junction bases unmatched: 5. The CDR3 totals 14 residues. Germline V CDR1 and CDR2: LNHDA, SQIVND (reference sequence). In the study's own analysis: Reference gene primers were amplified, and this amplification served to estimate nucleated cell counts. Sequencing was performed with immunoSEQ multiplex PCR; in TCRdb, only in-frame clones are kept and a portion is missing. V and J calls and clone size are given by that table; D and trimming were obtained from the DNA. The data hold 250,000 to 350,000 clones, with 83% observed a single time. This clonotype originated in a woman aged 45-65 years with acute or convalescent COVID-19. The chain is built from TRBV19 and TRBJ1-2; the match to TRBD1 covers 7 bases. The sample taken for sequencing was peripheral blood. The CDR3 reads CASRRGQINYGYTF. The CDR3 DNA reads TGTGCCAGTAGGAGGGGACAGATTAACTATGGCTACACCTTC.